This T cell receptor (beta chain) was recorded in a study of preoperative IRX-2 immunotherapy in early breast cancer. Treatment in this sample: preoperative locoregional IRX-2 cytokine immunotherapy. Germline assignment: CDR1 SSHAT and CDR2 FNYEAQ (reference sequence). The CDR3 is made up of 15 amino acids. The junction had 9 bases not matched to a gene; V was cut back by 8 bases and J by 0 bases. Repertoires were generated with immunoSEQ multiplex PCR, while TCRdb's copy carries only in-frame clones and drops some. The sample has about 2,500 clones; under 80% are singletons. The chain uses TRBV7-7 and TRBJ1-1; 7 bases are a match to TRBD1. The starting material was tumor tissue, obtained before IRX-2 immunotherapy. This receptor was obtained from a human donor with breast cancer. CDR3 nucleotide sequence: TGTGCCAGCGGGCCAACCAGGGGGTTGAACACTGAAGCTTTCTTT. Translated, it gives CASGPTRGLNTEAFF.